This T cell receptor beta chain stems from a study of T cell changes during pregnancy in multiple sclerosis. This clone is a singleton in its sample. The assay was immunoSEQ multiplex PCR, and TCRdb's table has in-frame clones only and misses some. The repertoire holds approximately 74,000 clones, about 85% seen once, with less than 4% in the top ten. The CDR3 runs 13 residues. The trim removed 3 bases at V and 10 bases at J, leaving 8 bases unmatched. From germline, CDR1 is GTSNPN and CDR2 SVGIG (reference sequence). The chain has TRBV30 and TRBJ2-3; 9 nucleotides match TRBD1. The sequences come from peripheral blood, collected before pregnancy. This receptor was identified in a female donor with multiple sclerosis, enrolled in a pregnancy study. The CDR3 here is CAWRQGASGAQYF. The DNA for the CDR3 is TGTGCCTGGAGACAGGGGGCCTCCGGCGCGCAGTATTTT. The full variable domain, its missing parts supplied by reference TRBV30 and TRBJ2-3, is SQTIHQWPATLVQPVGSPLSLECTVEGTSNPNLYWYRQAAGRGLQLLFYSVGIGQISSEVPQNLSASRPQDRQFILSSKKLLLSDSGFYLCAWRQGASGAQYFGPGTRLTVL.